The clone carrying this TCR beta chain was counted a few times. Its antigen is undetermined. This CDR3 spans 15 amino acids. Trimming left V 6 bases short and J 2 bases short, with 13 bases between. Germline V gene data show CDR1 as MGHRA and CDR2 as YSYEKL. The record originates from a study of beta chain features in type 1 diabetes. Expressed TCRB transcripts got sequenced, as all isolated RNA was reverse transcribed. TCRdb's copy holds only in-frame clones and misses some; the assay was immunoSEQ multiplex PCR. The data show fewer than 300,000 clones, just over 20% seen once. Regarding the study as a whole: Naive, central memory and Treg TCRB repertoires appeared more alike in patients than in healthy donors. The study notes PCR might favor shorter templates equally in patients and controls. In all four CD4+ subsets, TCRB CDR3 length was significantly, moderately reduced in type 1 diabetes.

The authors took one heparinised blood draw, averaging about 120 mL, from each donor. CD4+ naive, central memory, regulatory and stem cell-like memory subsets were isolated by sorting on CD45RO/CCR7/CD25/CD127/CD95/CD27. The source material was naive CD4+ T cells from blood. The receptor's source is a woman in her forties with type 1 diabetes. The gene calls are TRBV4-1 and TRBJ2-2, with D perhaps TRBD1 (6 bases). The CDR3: CASRHAGVNTGELFF. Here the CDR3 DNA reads TGCGCCAGCAGGCACGCAGGGGTCAACACCGGGGAGCTGTTTTTT.